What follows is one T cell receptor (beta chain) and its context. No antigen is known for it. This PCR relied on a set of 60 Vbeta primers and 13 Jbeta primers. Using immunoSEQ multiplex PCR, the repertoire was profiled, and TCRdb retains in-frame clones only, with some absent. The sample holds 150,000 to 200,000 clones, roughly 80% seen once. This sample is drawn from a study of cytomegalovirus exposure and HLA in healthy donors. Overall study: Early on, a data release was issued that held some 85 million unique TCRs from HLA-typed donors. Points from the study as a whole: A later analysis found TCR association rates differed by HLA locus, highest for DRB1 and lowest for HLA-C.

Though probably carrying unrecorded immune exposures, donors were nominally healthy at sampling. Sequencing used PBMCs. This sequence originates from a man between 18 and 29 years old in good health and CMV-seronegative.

The CDR3 here is CAWVPGQGTGELFF. CDR3 coding DNA: TGTGCCTGGGTACCGGGACAGGGTACCGGGGAGCTGTTTTTT. The chain combines TRBV30 with TRBJ2-2, with TRBD1 matching over 9 bases. From germline, CDR1 is GTSNPN and CDR2 SVGIG (reference sequence). This CDR3 region has 14 residues. The J segment lost 5 bases and the V segment lost 5 bases, leaving 6 bases of the junction unmatched.